The sequence of this T cell receptor beta chain was determined in a study of blood T cell repertoires in COVID-19. Turning to the study itself: The origin of the acute and convalescent COVID-19 samples was the United States, Italy and Spain. Sample material is recorded as cDNA or gDNA derived from T cells, B-cell-depleted T cells, or PBMCs.

As processed by the authors: Scientists estimated how many nucleated cells there were by amplifying reference gene primers. The repertoire was sequenced with immunoSEQ multiplex PCR; TCRdb's copy has only in-frame clones and lacks some. V, J and clone size derive from that table, while D and trimming were established from the DNA sequence. The sample lists 150,000 to 200,000 clones, roughly four fifths occurring once. The source is a woman aged 40 to 49 with acute or convalescent COVID-19. Source material: peripheral blood.

The CDR3 coding sequence is TGTGCCAGCAGACAACCCGGGACAGGGCGACACACCTTC. Translating gives CASRQPGTGRHTF. The rearrangement uses TRBV27 and TRBJ1-2; 9 nucleotides match TRBD1. Germline CDR1 MNHEY, CDR2 SMNVEV (reference sequence). There are 13 residues in the CDR3. The J segment lost 12 bases and the V segment lost 6 bases, leaving 11 bases of the junction unmatched.